This T cell receptor beta chain was identified during a study of T cells in women clearing cervical HPV infection. On the study more broadly: Case blood was drawn when the lesion was first found; control blood after infection became undetectable. Cases' blood sampling followed lesion detection by median roughly 160 days (90 to 200). Study-level results: TRBV6-7 abundance was lower in cases than controls (around 0.1% versus 0.15%).

Of note for this clone: Its specificity is not known. The read comes to an end 3 residues before the CDR3 does, leaving the germline J gene to fill in the end.

Genomic DNA, averaging approximately 1,200 ng per sample, yielded TCR beta CDR3 via immunoSEQ. The assay was immunoSEQ multiplex PCR, and TCRdb's table has in-frame clones only and misses some. This sample's table reports tens of thousands of clones. The V gene lost 11 bases and the J gene lost 0 bases, with 10 bases spanning the gap. From germline, CDR1 is LNHDA and CDR2 SQIVND (reference sequence). The CDR3 extends over 12 amino acids. This clonotype was obtained from a woman aged 18 to 75 with a cervical HPV16 infection that either progressed to CIN3+ or cleared (not recorded which). J is TRBJ1-2 and V is TRBV19, with a tentative D call TRBD1 (6 bases). Sequenced: blood buffy coat. CDR3 amino acids: CAGRTANYGYTF. CDR3 DNA, as far as it was read: TGTGCCGGCCGGACAGCTAACTATGGC. Full variable domain (rest looked up from reference TRBV19 and TRBJ1-2): DGGITQSPKYLFRKEGQNVTLSCEQNLNHDAMYWYRQDPGQGLRLIYYSQIVNDFQKGDIAEGYSVSREKKESFPLTVTSAQKNPTAFYLCAGRTANYGYTFGSGTRLTVV.